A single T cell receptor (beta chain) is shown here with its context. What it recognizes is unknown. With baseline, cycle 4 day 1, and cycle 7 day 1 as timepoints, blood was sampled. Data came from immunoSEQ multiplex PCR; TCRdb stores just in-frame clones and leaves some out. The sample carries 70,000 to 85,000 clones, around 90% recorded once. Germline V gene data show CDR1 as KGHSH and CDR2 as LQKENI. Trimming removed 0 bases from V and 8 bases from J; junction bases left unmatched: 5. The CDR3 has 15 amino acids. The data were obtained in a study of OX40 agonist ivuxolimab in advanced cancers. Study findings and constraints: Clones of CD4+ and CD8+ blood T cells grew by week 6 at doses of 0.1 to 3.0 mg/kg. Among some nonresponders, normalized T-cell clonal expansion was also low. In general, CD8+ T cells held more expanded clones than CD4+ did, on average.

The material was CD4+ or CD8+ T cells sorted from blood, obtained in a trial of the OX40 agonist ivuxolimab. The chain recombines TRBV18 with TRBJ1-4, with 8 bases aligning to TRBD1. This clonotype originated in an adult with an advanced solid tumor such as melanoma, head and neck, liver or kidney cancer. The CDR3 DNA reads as TGTGCCAGCTCACCACCGGACAGGGAAGAGGAAAAACTGTTTTTT. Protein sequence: CASSPPDREEEKLFF.